These T cell receptor beta chains were read from a single sample in a study of CXCR3-negative and CXCR3-positive naive CD8 T cells. For each CDR3 protein, TCRdb gives one entry from its re-call of the 5' RACE reads, without DNA. In all, the sample yields about 85,000 distinct CDR3 sequences. The sample comprised naive CXCR3+ CD8+ T cells from blood. Source of these receptors: a human donor in good health. Some clones in this sample may be carry-over from other donors' samples. CDR3s include the opening cysteine and the closing phenylalanine or tryptophan.

v_gene	j_gene	CDR3aa
TRBV4-1	TRBJ1-1	CASSQGEGGDTEAFF
TRBV28	TRBJ1-4	CASSLTTLEKLFF
TRBV29-1	TRBJ2-2	CSVEDILNTGELFF
TRBV6-5	TRBJ2-7	CASRDRASYEQYF
TRBV5-1	TRBJ2-3	CASSLRPTDTQYF
TRBV28	TRBJ2-5	CASAYKETQYF
TRBV6-2/TRBV6-3	TRBJ2-3	CASSAASSDTQYF
TRBV7-9	TRBJ2-7	CASSLGSRAVYF
TRBV28	TRBJ2-2	CASTNRMGGPGELFF
TRBV14	TRBJ2-1	CASSSRDTIGNEQFF
TRBV28	TRBJ2-2	CASSVLIHPVGELFF
TRBV28	TRBJ2-1	CASSFLGGNNEQFF
TRBV12-3/TRBV12-4	TRBJ1-4	CASSPDRENEKLFF
TRBV12-3/TRBV12-4	TRBJ1-2	CASSLTGSGGSGYTF
TRBV12-3/TRBV12-4	TRBJ2-1	CASSTPRGSWNNEQFF
TRBV5-1	TRBJ2-1	CASSWVVAGGPLYNEQFF
TRBV6-6	TRBJ2-5	CASSQDEETQYF
TRBV4-1	TRBJ2-5	CASSQLGFQETQYF
TRBV9	TRBJ2-3	CASSRSGDSTDTQYF
TRBV7-8	TRBJ2-1	CASSLPGTWTSGGHNEQFF
TRBV7-6	TRBJ1-1	CASSPQTKGAYTEAFF
TRBV28	TRBJ2-5	CASSRLTEETQYF
TRBV5-5	TRBJ2-1	CASSLAGDRQFF
TRBV21-1	TRBJ2-7	CASSKEVKSRDSYEQYF
TRBV27	TRBJ2-1	CASTLDPLAGGLSSYNEQFF